Listed below are T cell receptor beta chains from one sample, sequenced in a study of shared clonotypes between healthy human individuals. Clones were sequenced by immunoSEQ multiplex PCR, and TCRdb holds only the in-frame ones, with some missing. The profile shows fewer than 1.8 million clones, 97% to 99% of them singletons. Material: naive CD4+ T cells sorted from blood. Receptors originate from a man between 25 and 39 years old in good health. CDR3s include the opening cysteine and the closing phenylalanine or tryptophan. D genes are given only for firm matches. Expanded clones get a size class; other rows say once, few or many, or leave the size out.

TRBJ2-3 once - TRBV27 TGTGCCAGCAGTCGCAGGCGGGCAGATACGCAGTATTTT CASSRRRADTQYF
TRBJ2-7 - - TRBV10-2 TGCGCCAGCAGTGAGTCGTGGCGGCCCTACGAGCAGTACTTC CASSESWRPYEQYF
TRBJ1-2 - - TRBV29-1 TGCAGCGTCGAAGGGCCTTCCTATGGCTACACCTTC CSVEGPSYGYTF
TRBJ2-1 - TRBD1 TRBV27 TGTGCCAGCAGCCCCGGGACAGGGGCTTGGAATGAGCAGTTCTTC CASSPGTGAWNEQFF
TRBJ1-2 - - TRBV6-4 TGTGCCAGCAGGACCGACAGCCTAGGGGGCTACACCTTC CASRTDSLGGYTF
TRBJ1-4 - - TRBV7-6 TGTGCCAGCAGCTTAGCACCACAAGAAAAACTGTTTTTT CASSLAPQEKLFF
TRBJ2-1 - - TRBV5-3 TGTGCCAGAAGCTTGGGGTGGTTAACAGCTAAGCAGAGCTCCTACAATGAGCAGTTCTTC CARSLGWLTAKQSSYNEQFF
TRBJ2-3 - TRBD2 TRBV7-6 TGTGCCAGCAGCTTAGTCCTAGCGGGAGGTACAGATACGCAGTATTTT CASSLVLAGGTDTQYF
TRBJ2-7 - TRBD2 TRBV18 TGTGCCAGCTCACCCGGACTAGCGGGATTCTACGAGCAGTACTTC CASSPGLAGFYEQYF
TRBJ1-4 - - TRBV5-4 TGTGCCAGCAGCTGGGAACCCACTAATGAAAAACTGTTTTTT CASSWEPTNEKLFF
TRBJ2-5 - - TRBV5-5 TGTGCCAGCAGCTTGTGGCGAATAGGGACCAGACCAGAGACCCAGTACTTC CASSLWRIGTRPETQYF
TRBJ1-1 - - TRBV5-1 TGCGCCAGCAGCTGGGACGGACACTGGAACACTGAAGCTTTCTTT CASSWDGHWNTEAFF
TRBJ2-3 once - TRBV5-1 TGCGCCAGCAGCTTGGCCCAAGGACCAGATACGCAGTATTTT CASSLAQGPDTQYF
TRBJ2-7 - TRBD1 TRBV2 TGTGCCAGCAGTGATGTCTCCGGGACAGGGCCCTTCCTCGAGCAGTACTTC CASSDVSGTGPFLEQYF
TRBJ1-3 - - TRBV11-2 TGTGCCAGCAGCTACCGAAGGGACACCATATATTTT CASSYRRDTIYF
TRBJ2-7 - - TRBV29-1 TGCAGCGTTGAGTCGGGCTACGAGCAGTACTTC CSVESGYEQYF